The rows below give T cell receptor beta chains drawn from one sample of a study of cytomegalovirus exposure and HLA in healthy donors. This table comes from immunoSEQ multiplex PCR, and its TCRdb copy is limited to in-frame clones, with some not included. The table lists more than 85,000 clones, about 68% of them singletons. Sequencing input: PBMCs. The receptors come from a male donor in good health and CMV-seropositive. The CDR3 runs from the conserved cysteine through the conserved F or W. D genes are given only for firm matches. Clone size is stated in some rows and not others, as once, few, many or a class when expanded.

CDR3nt: TGTGCCAGCAGCTTGATGGACAGAGGCTACGAGCAGTACTTC
CDR3aa: CASSLMDRGYEQYF
len: 14
v_gene: TRBV5-5
j_gene: TRBJ2-7
d_gene: .
abundance: .

CDR3nt: TGTGCCAGCAGCCAAGAGGGTAGGGGTACAGATACGCAGTATTTT
CDR3aa: CASSQEGRGTDTQYF
len: 15
v_gene: TRBV14
j_gene: TRBJ2-3
d_gene: .
abundance: .

CDR3nt: TGTGCCAGCAGCTTGAGGAGGACGGCTGCAACTAATGAAAAACTGTTTTTT
CDR3aa: CASSLRRTAATNEKLFF
len: 17
v_gene: TRBV5-6
j_gene: TRBJ1-4
d_gene: .
abundance: .

CDR3nt: TGTGCCAGCAGTTTCCAGGGGGCCGGCAATCAGCCCCAGCATTTT
CDR3aa: CASSFQGAGNQPQHF
len: 15
v_gene: TRBV2
j_gene: TRBJ1-5
d_gene: TRBD1
abundance: .

CDR3nt: TGTGCCAGCAGCCCGGAGGCGGGGAGGGCGCAGTATTTT
CDR3aa: CASSPEAGRAQYF
len: 13
v_gene: TRBV7-8
j_gene: TRBJ2-3
d_gene: TRBD2
abundance: few

CDR3nt: TGCGCCAGCGGAACAAACAGGGGGCTCCTGGGCACCGGGGAGCTGTTTTTT
CDR3aa: CASGTNRGLLGTGELFF
len: 17
v_gene: TRBV4-3
j_gene: TRBJ2-2
d_gene: TRBD1
abundance: .

CDR3nt: TGTGCCAGCACACGACAGGGAGATTACAATGAGCAGTTCTTC
CDR3aa: CASTRQGDYNEQFF
len: 14
v_gene: TRBV6-5
j_gene: TRBJ2-1
d_gene: TRBD1
abundance: .

CDR3nt: TGTGCCAGCAGACCTCGACAGGTGAGGCAGCCCCAGCATTTT
CDR3aa: CASRPRQVRQPQHF
len: 14
v_gene: TRBV6-5
j_gene: TRBJ1-5
d_gene: .
abundance: .

CDR3nt: TGTGCCTGGAGTGTACCGAGTACCTCTGGAAACACCATATATTTT
CDR3aa: CAWSVPSTSGNTIYF
len: 15
v_gene: TRBV30
j_gene: TRBJ1-3
d_gene: .
abundance: .

CDR3nt: TGTGCCATCAGTCCATCTCCCGGGAGCTGGGACACTGAAGCTTTCTTT
CDR3aa: CAISPSPGSWDTEAFF
len: 16
v_gene: TRBV10-3
j_gene: TRBJ1-1
d_gene: .
abundance: few

CDR3nt: TGTGCCAGCAGCTTGGTAGAAGCGGGGGGCCAAGAGACCCAGTACTTC
CDR3aa: CASSLVEAGGQETQYF
len: 16
v_gene: TRBV5-6
j_gene: TRBJ2-5
d_gene: TRBD2
abundance: once

CDR3nt: TGCGCCAGCAGCCAAGATCCTAGCCCGCTCGGCACAGATACGCAGTATTTT
CDR3aa: CASSQDPSPLGTDTQYF
len: 17
v_gene: TRBV4-1
j_gene: TRBJ2-3
d_gene: .
abundance: few

CDR3nt: TGTGCCAGCAGCCCGTATCCTGGGGCCAACGTCCTGACTTTC
CDR3aa: CASSPYPGANVLTF
len: 14
v_gene: TRBV7-3
j_gene: TRBJ2-6
d_gene: .
abundance: .

CDR3nt: TGTGCCAGCAGCTTTAGGGGGAGCGGCACAGATACGCAGTATTTT
CDR3aa: CASSFRGSGTDTQYF
len: 15
v_gene: TRBV13
j_gene: TRBJ2-3
d_gene: .
abundance: .

CDR3nt: TGCGCCAGCAGCCCCGCCGGGACAGATACGCAGTATTTT
CDR3aa: CASSPAGTDTQYF
len: 13
v_gene: TRBV5-1
j_gene: TRBJ2-3
d_gene: .
abundance: .

CDR3nt: TGTGCCAGCAGTGTGGGTCTGGGGGAGGCCGCCGGGGAGCTGTTTTTT
CDR3aa: CASSVGLGEAAGELFF
len: 16
v_gene: TRBV6-1
j_gene: TRBJ2-2
d_gene: .
abundance: .